Below, 20 T cell receptor beta chains from the same sample are listed, as sequenced in a study of T cell responses to AZD1222 COVID-19 vaccine. Clones were read by immunoSEQ multiplex PCR, and TCRdb kept only the in-frame ones, dropping some. The sample has just over 95,000 clones; 70% to 90% are singletons. The sequenced sample was peripheral blood, obtained on day 0 of AZD1222 vaccination. These receptor sequences come from an adult in good health.

This clone was observed once. The chain carries TRBV11-2 and TRBJ2-3, with D unresolved. This CDR3 spans 12 amino acids. The germline CDR1 and CDR2 sequences are SGHAT and FQNNGV. The V gene lost 1 base and the J gene lost 7 bases, with 6 bases spanning the gap. The CDR3 reads CASSLGDHTQYF. CDR3 coding DNA: TGTGCCAGCAGCTTAGGAGACCATACGCAGTATTTT.

The chain has TRBV7-2 and TRBJ2-1, with unresolved D. V dropped 4 bases and J dropped 0 bases, with 7 bases sitting between them. This CDR3 region has 14 residues. Germline V CDR1 and CDR2: SGHTA, FQGNSA. This CDR3 reads CASSSPGSYNEQFF. The CDR3 DNA reads TGTGCCAGCAGCTCCCCCGGCTCCTACAATGAGCAGTTCTTC.

This rearrangement joins TRBV5-4 to TRBJ2-3; D is possibly TRBD2 (6 bases). CDR1 and CDR2 (germline): SGHNT, YYREEE (reference sequence). V was pared by 4 bases and J by 5 bases, with 14 bases between. The CDR3 length is 14 residues. The CDR3 DNA reads as TGTGCCAGCAGCCGGGAGAGGTCACTAGATACGCAGTATTTT. Its translation is CASSRERSLDTQYF.

This chain links TRBV6-5 with TRBJ1-3; no clear D gene. The V gene lost 0 bases and the J gene lost 5 bases, with 11 bases spanning the gap. This CDR3 is 15 amino acids long. Germline CDR1 reads MNHEY; CDR2 reads SVGAGI. The DNA of the CDR3 is TGTGCCAGCAGTTACTCGAGCGGTGAGAGAAACACCATATATTTT. It translates to CASSYSSGERNTIYF.

The chain employs TRBV7-6 and TRBJ1-1; D gene ambiguous. V was shortened by 2 bases and J by 5 bases, with 15 bases between the two germline ends. The CDR3 totals 15 residues. Per the germline V gene, CDR1 is SGHVS and CDR2 is FNYEAQ. The CDR3 DNA follows: TGTGCCAGCAGCTTATCCGAAGGGTTGCGGACTGAAGCTTTCTTT. It encodes CASSLSEGLRTEAFF.

The chain links TRBV6-5 to TRBJ1-2; perhaps TRBD1 as D (5 bases). The CDR3 loop spans 14 amino acids. The germline V and J ends were trimmed by 5 bases and 3 bases, with 13 bases remaining between them. Germline-derived CDR1 and CDR2 are MNHEY and SVGAGI. The CDR3 DNA sequence: TGTGCCAGCAGTAAGACAGATCTCTACTATGGCTACACCTTC. This gives the protein CASSKTDLYYGYTF.

The CDR3 protein is CASGIIAGMNTGELFF. In nucleotides, the CDR3 is TGTGCTAGTGGCATTATAGCGGGGATGAACACCGGGGAGCTGTTTTTT. This sequence joins TRBV12-5 and TRBJ2-2, with 8 nucleotides matching TRBD2. The CDR3 has 16 amino acids. V lost 6 bases to trimming and J lost 1 base; unmatched junction nucleotides: 7. CDR1 is LGHNT and CDR2 is FRNRAP in the germline V gene.

The gene calls are TRBV19 and TRBJ2-5, with a possible D match to TRBD1 (5 bases). Trimming stripped 4 bases from V and 4 bases from J, with 13 bases between. CDR1 is LNHDA, CDR2 SQIVND, per germline (reference sequence). This CDR3 has 14 amino acids. The CDR3 loop reads CASSTGFQRETQYF. The CDR3 nucleotides are TGTGCCAGTAGTACAGGGTTTCAGAGAGAGACCCAGTACTTC. Together with reference TRBV19 and TRBJ2-5, the CDR3 gives the full variable domain: DGGITQSPKYLFRKEGQNVTLSCEQNLNHDAMYWYRQDPGQGLRLIYYSQIVNDFQKGDIAEGYSVSREKKESFPLTVTSAQKNPTAFYLCASSTGFQRETQYFGPGTRLLVL.

The chain joins TRBV18 to TRBJ2-1, with 8 bases aligning to TRBD1. Germline V lookup: CDR1 KGHSH, CDR2 LQKENI. CDR3 length: 17 residues. With 1 base clipped from V and 6 bases from J, the junction kept 11 bases outside the gene matches. The CDR3 DNA sequence: TGTGCCAGCTCACCACTACGGACAGGGAAGTCCGGCAATGAGCAGTTCTTC. Its translation: CASSPLRTGKSGNEQFF.

The chain has TRBV7-2 and TRBJ2-3; no definite D call. The V gene lost 5 bases and the J gene lost 4 bases, with 7 bases spanning the gap. Germline CDR1 reads SGHTA; CDR2 reads FQGNSA. The CDR3 spans 12 residues. The CDR3 spells CASSPTADTQYF. The DNA for the CDR3 is TGTGCCAGCAGCCCGACCGCAGATACGCAGTATTTT. Full variable domain (rest looked up from reference TRBV7-2 and TRBJ2-3): GAGVSQSPSNKVTEKGKDVELRCDPISGHTALYWYRQSLGQGLEFLIYFQGNSAPDKSGLPSDRFSAERTGGSVSTLTIQRTQQEDSAVYLCASSPTADTQYFGPGTRLTVL.

Concerning this clone: One junction end disagrees with the germline gene, perhaps due to a read error. V usage is TRBV9 and J usage is TRBJ2-1; 7 bases are a match to TRBD2. The length of the CDR3 is 14 residues. Germline lookup yields CDR1 SGDLS and CDR2 YYNGEE. The CDR3 sequence: CASGVKRGKDEQFF. The CDR3 coding sequence is TGTGCCAGCGGCGTTAAGCGGGGTAAGGATGAGCAGTTCTTC.

This chain uses TRBV9 with TRBJ1-6; D remains unclear. The V and J ends lost 4 bases and 8 bases respectively, with 10 bases between them. The germline gives CDR1 SGDLS, CDR2 YYNGEE. This CDR3 is 13 amino acids long. CDR3 DNA: TGTGCCAGCAGCTCCACGAGCGATTCACCCCTCCACTTT. Translated, it gives CASSSTSDSPLHF.

The chain combines TRBV28 with TRBJ1-1; D may be TRBD1 (6 bases). Per germline, CDR1 MDHEN and CDR2 SYDVKM. V dropped 5 bases and J dropped 5 bases, with 12 bases sitting between them. The CDR3 length is 13 residues. CDR3 protein: CASSPLGGTEAFF. In nucleotides, the CDR3 is TGTGCCAGCAGTCCCTTAGGGGGGACTGAAGCTTTCTTT.

This clone was detected only a few times. The V call is TRBV3-1 (or the pseudogene TRBV3-2), the J call TRBJ1-2; tentative D call: TRBD1 (6 bases). V was cut by 3 bases and J by 4 bases, with 12 bases left in between. The CDR3 is 14 amino acids. CDR1 is LGHDT, CDR2 YNNKEL, per germline (reference sequence). The CDR3 loop is CASSHGGGLYGYTF. CDR3 DNA: TGTGCCAGCAGCCACGGGGGGGGCCTCTATGGCTACACCTTC.

The chain recombines TRBV21-1 with TRBJ2-3; the table names TRBD2, a call not compared with the DNA. TRBV21-1 corresponds to a pseudogene. This CDR3 has 17 amino acids. The CDR3 region is CASSPSGDRKPTDTQYF. The DNA for the CDR3 is TGTGCCAGCAGCCCTAGCGGGGACCGTAAACCCACAGATACGCAGTATTTT.

This clone showed up just a few times. The chain carries TRBV5-5 and TRBJ2-7; D remains ambiguous. V was shortened by 2 bases and J by 5 bases, with 14 bases between the two germline ends. In germline, CDR1 is SGHKS, CDR2 YYEKEE (reference sequence). This CDR3 is 14 amino acids long. CDR3 nucleotide sequence: TGTGCCAGCAGCTTTGCCCTTAGGACGGACGAGCAGTACTTC. Translated: CASSFALRTDEQYF.

This clone has just one count. The CDR3 nucleotides are TGTGCCAGCAGTTTCATGAACACTGAAGCTTTCTTT. Encoded protein: CASSFMNTEAFF. The chain has TRBV2 and TRBJ1-1; no clear D gene. From germline, CDR1 is SNHLY and CDR2 FYNNEI. V lost 5 bases and J 0 bases, leaving 4 bases between the germline ends. The CDR3 loop spans 12 amino acids. The entire variable domain, with the rest obtained from reference TRBV2 and TRBJ1-1, is as follows: EPEVTQTPSHQVTQMGQEVILRCVPISNHLYFYWYRQILGQKVEFLVSFYNNEISEKSEIFDDQFSVERPDGSNFTLKIRSTKLEDSAMYFCASSFMNTEAFFGQGTRLTVV.

Only one count was recorded for this clone. This chain joins TRBV3-1 (or the pseudogene TRBV3-2) and TRBJ1-2; 10 bases are a match to TRBD1. The CDR3 is 18 residues long. Per germline, CDR1 LGHDT and CDR2 YNNKEL (reference sequence). Unmatched junction bases numbered 14, after V lost 1 base and J lost 6 bases. Here the CDR3 DNA reads TGTGCCAGCAGCCAAGTTTGGACAGGGGGTTTCCGGCAGGATGGCTACACCTTC. Its protein is CASSQVWTGGFRQDGYTF.

The chain employs TRBV11-2 and TRBJ2-3; D gene uncertain. Germline V gene data show CDR1 as SGHAT and CDR2 as FQNNGV. V was trimmed by 5 bases and J by 0 bases, leaving 12 bases between them. The CDR3 contains 15 residues. DNA for the CDR3: TGTGCCAGCAGCCCAGGAGTTGGAAGCACAGATACGCAGTATTTT. The encoded protein is CASSPGVGSTDTQYF.

This clone was seen a handful of times. The chain carries TRBV6-1 and TRBJ1-5; possible D gene TRBD1, 5 bases. With 3 bases removed from V and 2 bases from J, the gap between germline ends came to 8 bases. Germline assignment: CDR1 MNHNS and CDR2 SASEGT. This CDR3 is 14 amino acids long. The CDR3 sequence is CASSDGGGNQPQHF. CDR3 sequence (DNA): TGTGCCAGCAGTGACGGGGGGGGCAATCAGCCCCAGCATTTT.